The rows below give T cell receptor beta chains drawn from one sample of a study of T cells in localized non-small cell lung cancer. Profiling relied on immunoSEQ multiplex PCR, and the TCRdb table lists in-frame clones only, not all of them. The repertoire holds nearly 25,000 clones, about 93% seen once, with approximately 2.9% in the top ten. Sequences were derived from peripheral blood, sampled before any cancer treatment. These receptors were taken from a woman aged 35-75 years with stage I lung adenocarcinoma. The CDR3 runs from the conserved cysteine through the conserved F or W. The D gene is left open where the match is weak. The size of a clone is reported for some rows only, either as once, few or many, or as a class for expanded clones.

size	D	V	J	DNA	CDR3
.	.	TRBV28	TRBJ1-2	TGTGCCAGCAGTCCATCGACCGGACACTATGGCTACACCTTC	CASSPSTGHYGYTF
.	.	TRBV4-1	TRBJ1-2	TGCGCCAGCAGCCCAAGGCTGCCGCCCACGGCTGGCTACACCTTC	CASSPRLPPTAGYTF
.	TRBD2	TRBV7-9	TRBJ2-5	TGTGCCAGCAGCTACCTAGCGGGCGGCTCGGAGACCCAGTACTTC	CASSYLAGGSETQYF
.	.	TRBV2	TRBJ1-5	TGTGCCAGCAGTGGGGGGGGGAATCAGCCCCAGCATTTT	CASSGGGNQPQHF
.	.	TRBV10-3	TRBJ2-7	TGTGCCATCAGGATGGAGGGGAGATACGAGCAGTACTTC	CAIRMEGRYEQYF
.	.	TRBV7-8	TRBJ2-1	TGTGCCAGCAGCCTAGGGGGACCCGGCCCCTACAATGAGCAGTTCTTC	CASSLGGPGPYNEQFF
few	.	TRBV18	TRBJ1-1	TGTGCCAGCTCACCACGGGGTGGGGATGAAGCTTTCTTT	CASSPRGGDEAFF
.	TRBD2	TRBV7-7	TRBJ2-7	TGTGCCAGCAGCTTAGGGGCGGGAGCGGTATACGAGCAGTACTTC	CASSLGAGAVYEQYF
.	.	TRBV5-6	TRBJ2-1	TGTACCAGCAGCTTTGGACCGCACAATGAGCAGTTCTTC	CTSSFGPHNEQFF
.	TRBD2	TRBV6-5	TRBJ2-5	TGTGCCTCTAGGGAGGGGTGGGGGCAAGAGACCCAGTACTTC	CASREGWGQETQYF
.	.	TRBV6-5	TRBJ2-7	TGTGCCAGCAGTTCCCGTCGGGAGCAGTACTTC	CASSSRREQYF
.	.	TRBV7-6	TRBJ2-7	TGTGCCAGCAGCTCGGGACTTTCCTACGAGCAGTACTTC	CASSSGLSYEQYF
.	.	TRBV10-3	TRBJ1-5	TGTGCCATCAGCGAGGCGGGGGATCAGCCCCAGCATTTT	CAISEAGDQPQHF
once	.	TRBV10-2	TRBJ2-7	TGCGCCAGCAGCCCACTGGGGGGGCTAAGTTACGAGCAGTACTTC	CASSPLGGLSYEQYF
.	TRBD2	TRBV5-1	TRBJ2-3	TGCGCCAGCAGCTTGGCTGCAGGGACTAGCGGGAGTCGGGCAGATACGCAGTATTTT	CASSLAAGTSGSRADTQYF
.	.	TRBV2	TRBJ1-1	TGTGCCAGCAGTGAAGCGCAGTACACTGAAGCTTTCTTT	CASSEAQYTEAFF
.	TRBD2	TRBV6-6	TRBJ2-1	TGTGCCAGCAGCCCGGGGGGCAATGAGCAGTTCTTC	CASSPGGNEQFF
.	.	TRBV5-4	TRBJ1-2	TGTGCCAGCAGCCCGGGGGCAGGGAGTTGGGATGGCTACACCTTC	CASSPGAGSWDGYTF
medium-sized	.	TRBV7-8	TRBJ2-1	TGTGCCAGCAGCTTAGCCTCGGTTATAGGTTACAATGAGCAGTTCTTC	CASSLASVIGYNEQFF
.	.	TRBV29-1	TRBJ2-1	TGCAGAGCTTCTAGTTACAATGAGCAGTTCTTC	CRASSYNEQFF
.	TRBD2	TRBV7-3	TRBJ2-3	TGTGCCAGCAGCCGGCAGCGGGATTGGGATACGCAGTATTTT	CASSRQRDWDTQYF
.	.	TRBV5-1	TRBJ1-1	TGCGCCAGCAGCTTGGTCGTCGGAAGGAACACTGAAGCTTTCTTT	CASSLVVGRNTEAFF
.	.	TRBV6-1	TRBJ2-2	TGTGCCAGCAACCCCTTTAGGAGGGCCGGGGAGCTGTTTTTT	CASNPFRRAGELFF
.	.	TRBV5-4	TRBJ2-1	TGTGCCAGCAGCTTGGCTCTGGCAGCCTACAATGAGCAGTTCTTC	CASSLALAAYNEQFF
few	.	TRBV19	TRBJ1-1	TGTGCCAGTAATGAGGGGGGGTCGAACACTGAAGCTTTCTTT	CASNEGGSNTEAFF
.	.	TRBV6-1	TRBJ2-7	TGTGCCACCCTAGGGTATCCAGGGTTAGCGTACGAGCAGTACTTC	CATLGYPGLAYEQYF
.	.	TRBV6-1	TRBJ2-7	TGTGCCAGCAGTTTGGGAGCCTACGAGCAGTACTTC	CASSLGAYEQYF
.	.	TRBV5-1	TRBJ2-7	TGCGCCAGCAGCTTGGAATTTGGACAGTTAGGTTACGAGCAGTACTTC	CASSLEFGQLGYEQYF
.	.	TRBV5-1	TRBJ2-6	TGCGCCAGCAGCTTCGACACTGGGGCCAACGTCCTGACTTTC	CASSFDTGANVLTF
once	TRBD2	TRBV18	TRBJ2-5	TGTGCCAGCTCACCGGGACTAGCGGGAGTTCCGGAGACCCAGTACTTC	CASSPGLAGVPETQYF
.	.	TRBV10-3	TRBJ2-3	TGTGCCACCCACCCCTGGACGGACACAGATACGCAGTATTTT	CATHPWTDTDTQYF
.	.	TRBV5-1	TRBJ2-5	TGCGCCAGCAGCTTAGAAGTCCAAGAGACCCAGTACTTC	CASSLEVQETQYF
.	.	TRBV15	TRBJ1-5	TGTGCCACCAGCAGAGCTCGACAGCCCCAGCATTTT	CATSRARQPQHF
.	.	TRBV7-2	TRBJ2-7	TGTGCCAGCAGGTTGGGCACCTCTACGTTTTACGAGCAGTACTTC	CASRLGTSTFYEQYF
.	.	TRBV5-5	TRBJ1-3	TGTGCCAGCAGCTTGACCCAGGGGCTCGGAAACACCATATATTTT	CASSLTQGLGNTIYF
.	TRBD2	TRBV18	TRBJ2-7	TGTGCCAGCTCACCTGGAACTAGCGGATTCGAGCAGTACTTC	CASSPGTSGFEQYF